Listed here are 27 T cell receptor beta chains from one sample, sequenced in a study of blood T cell repertoires in COVID-19. Here immunoSEQ multiplex PCR was the method, and the copy in TCRdb shows in-frame clones only, minus some. This sample yields 200,000 to 250,000 clones, of which around four fifths are seen a single time; 5.2% belongs to the top ten. The sample was peripheral blood. These TCRs come from a woman aged 70 to 79 with COVID-19, enrolled during active disease.

The gene calls are TRBV24-1 and TRBJ2-1; 7 bases match TRBD2. This CDR3 is built from 13 residues. Per the germline V gene, CDR1 is KGHDR and CDR2 is SFDVKD. V gave up 4 bases and J gave up 11 bases; unmatched junction bases: 7. The CDR3 region has the DNA TGTGCCACCAGTGACCCAGTAGCGGGCAAGCAGTTCTTC. Translating it yields CATSDPVAGKQFF.

The CDR3 spells CASRPSGGQHFNQPQHF. The CDR3 nucleotides read TGTGCCAGCAGACCTTCAGGGGGACAGCATTTTAATCAGCCCCAGCATTTT. This chain links TRBV28 with TRBJ1-5, with 7 bases aligning to TRBD1. The germline gives CDR1 MDHEN, CDR2 SYDVKM. V was pared by 6 bases and J by 4 bases, with 15 bases of the junction left unmatched. This CDR3 has 17 amino acids.

The chain uses TRBV28 and TRBJ2-6; TRBD1 agrees at 7 bases. The ends lost 4 bases at V and 2 bases at J; junction bases unmatched: 5. CDR3 length: 16 amino acids. CDR1 is MDHEN, CDR2 SYDVKM, per germline. CDR3 region: CASSSPTGTGANVLTF. CDR3 bases: TGTGCCAGCAGTTCGCCGACAGGGACTGGGGCCAACGTCCTGACTTTC. Filled out from reference TRBV28 and TRBJ2-6, the complete variable domain reads DVKVTQSSRYLVKRTGEKVFLECVQDMDHENMFWYRQDPGLGLRLIYFSYDVKMKEKGDIPEGYSVSREKKERFSLILESASTNQTSMYLCASSSPTGTGANVLTFGAGSRLTVL.

The count of this clone is one. The rearrangement uses TRBV3-1 (or the pseudogene TRBV3-2) and TRBJ1-6, with TRBD1 as a possible D gene (5 bases). The germline V gene encodes CDR1 LGHDT and CDR2 YNNKEL (reference sequence). The CDR3 loop spans 15 amino acids. V was cut by 2 bases and J by 5 bases, with 10 bases left in between. The CDR3 sequence: CASSQSRTNNSPLHF. The CDR3 DNA reads as TGTGCCAGCAGCCAAAGCCGGACAAATAATTCACCCCTCCACTTT.

This clone has a single count. The rearrangement links TRBV5-6 to TRBJ1-2; 9 positions match TRBD1. Germline trimming cut 1 base from V and 0 bases from J; bases unmatched to any gene: 4. Germline V CDR1 and CDR2: SGHDT, YYEEEE. This CDR3 has 16 residues. Here the CDR3 DNA reads TGTGCCAGCAGCTTGTACAGGGGGCGAACTAACTATGGCTACACCTTC. Its translation is CASSLYRGRTNYGYTF.

The chain links TRBV2 to TRBJ2-5; the D is unclear. The CDR3 sequence is 13 residues long. Germline V gene sequence: CDR1 SNHLY, CDR2 FYNNEI. Trimming pared 4 bases from V and 2 bases from J, leaving 8 bases between. The CDR3 here is CASSAHRQETQYF. CDR3 sequence (DNA): TGTGCCAGCAGTGCGCACAGACAAGAGACCCAGTACTTC. The complete variable domain, with remaining parts taken from reference TRBV2 and TRBJ2-5, reads EPEVTQTPSHQVTQMGQEVILRCVPISNHLYFYWYRQILGQKVEFLVSFYNNEISEKSEIFDDQFSVERPDGSNFTLKIRSTKLEDSAMYFCASSAHRQETQYFGPGTRLLVL.

The chain recombines TRBV2 with TRBJ1-5; 7 bases map to TRBD1. CDR1 is SNHLY and CDR2 is FYNNEI in the germline V gene. CDR3 length equals 14 residues. Losses at the gene ends were 5 bases for V and 7 bases for J; bases not matched to a gene: 8. CDR3 nucleotides: TGTGCCAGCAGTCGGGAAGGGGGCGTCCAGCCCCAGCATTTT. Translating gives CASSREGGVQPQHF.

This clone was observed a single time. CDR3 in amino acids: CASTDPGGSGSKETQYF. The CDR3 DNA is TGTGCCAGCACCGACCCCGGGGGCAGCGGGAGTAAAGAGACCCAGTACTTC. The gene calls are TRBV7-9 and TRBJ2-5; TRBD2 matches 8 bases. Per germline, CDR1 SEHNR and CDR2 FQNEAQ (reference sequence). The CDR3 spans 17 residues. Trimming cost V 7 bases and J 3 bases; bases outside gene matches: 16.

This rearrangement joins TRBV30 to TRBJ1-6; 7 bases are a match to TRBD1. V trimming: 2 bases; J trimming: 0 bases; junction bases outside the gene matches: 16. This CDR3 comprises 20 residues. The germline V gene has CDR1 GTSNPN and CDR2 SVGIG (reference sequence). The CDR3 DNA reads as TGTGCCTGGAGTCACTACCGGGACAGTTCTACTTACTCCTATAATTCACCCCTCCACTTT. Protein product: CAWSHYRDSSTYSYNSPLHF.

This clone has a handful of counts. CDR3: CAWSPHYNEQFF. The CDR3 nucleotides read TGTGCCTGGAGCCCCCACTACAATGAGCAGTTCTTC. The chain links TRBV30 to TRBJ2-1; D gene uncertain. Trimming pared 3 bases from V and 3 bases from J, leaving 6 bases between. The CDR3 totals 12 residues. Germline lookup yields CDR1 GTSNPN and CDR2 SVGIG (reference sequence).

V and J are TRBV19 and TRBJ1-5; D ambiguous. The germline CDR1 and CDR2 sequences are LNHDA and SQIVND (reference sequence). The CDR3 loop spans 16 amino acids. Trimming took 3 bases from V and 3 from J, leaving 15 bases between them. This CDR3 is CASSISPAVFNQPQHF. Written as DNA, the CDR3 is TGTGCCAGTAGTATTTCACCGGCGGTTTTCAATCAGCCCCAGCATTTT.

This chain connects TRBV3-1 (or the pseudogene TRBV3-2) to TRBJ2-2; TRBD1 agrees at 8 bases. V gave up 4 bases and J gave up 6 bases; unmatched junction bases: 10. CDR1 LGHDT and CDR2 YNNKEL come from the germline V gene (reference sequence). This CDR3 comprises 16 residues. The CDR3 region has the DNA TGTGCCAGCAGCCCACCCCAGGGGGCGCCTCCCGGGGAGCTGTTTTTT. Encoded protein: CASSPPQGAPPGELFF.

The chain has TRBV7-2 and TRBJ2-5, with 9 nucleotides matching TRBD1. V shed 4 bases and J 2 bases; nucleotides not matched to a gene: 5. CDR3 size: 15 residues. The germline V gene encodes CDR1 SGHTA and CDR2 FQGNSA. CDR3 DNA: TGTGCCAGCAGCTATGGGACAGGGATACAAGAGACCCAGTACTTC. Translation: CASSYGTGIQETQYF.

The rearrangement joins TRBV28 to TRBJ1-1; 8 nucleotides line up with TRBD1. After removal of 1 base from V and 6 bases from J, the junction contained 10 bases not matched to a gene. The CDR3 covers 16 residues. Germline assignment: CDR1 MDHEN and CDR2 SYDVKM. This CDR3 reads CASSLYVQGARAEAFF. The CDR3 nucleotides read TGTGCCAGCAGTTTATACGTCCAGGGGGCAAGGGCTGAAGCTTTCTTT.

This clone occurred a few times. The chain links TRBV10-2 to TRBJ2-3; D might be TRBD2 (6 bases). The CDR3 totals 16 residues. CDR1 is WSHSY, CDR2 SAAADI, per germline. The V end lost 8 bases, the J end lost 2 bases, and 20 bases lay between the germline ends. The CDR3 coding sequence is TGCGCCAGCGGAGATACCGGGAGCCTCATCACAGATACGCAGTATTTT. This gives the protein CASGDTGSLITDTQYF.

The V gene is TRBV27, the J gene TRBJ1-4, with D possibly being TRBD1 (6 bases). The CDR3 covers 15 residues. The V and J ends lost 2 bases and 9 bases respectively, with 16 bases between them. Germline CDR1 and CDR2: MNHEY and SMNVEV (reference sequence). CDR3 loop: CASSLMGATIKKLFF. The CDR3 DNA is TGTGCCAGCAGTTTAATGGGGGCGACAATTAAAAAACTGTTTTTT.

The chain recombines TRBV6-4 with TRBJ1-1; possibly TRBD1 for D (6 bases). Trimming took 8 bases from V and 6 from J, leaving 22 bases between them. Looked up from germline, CDR1 is MRHNA and CDR2 is SNTAGT. The CDR3 is 15 residues long. DNA of the CDR3: TGTGCCAGCCCTACGGCCGAACAGGGTAACCCTGAAGCTTTCTTT. This sequence encodes CASPTAEQGNPEAFF.

This clone was counted once. The V gene is TRBV19, the J gene TRBJ2-1; the match to TRBD2 covers 9 bases. The V gene's germline CDR1 is LNHDA and CDR2 SQIVND (reference sequence). J lost 6 bases, V lost 3 bases, and 6 bases had no gene match. This CDR3 has 15 residues. In nucleotides, the CDR3 is TGTGCCAGTAGTATTTGGCGGGAGGGGAGCAATGAGCAGTTCTTC. This codes for CASSIWREGSNEQFF. The complete variable domain, with remaining parts taken from reference TRBV19 and TRBJ2-1, reads DGGITQSPKYLFRKEGQNVTLSCEQNLNHDAMYWYRQDPGQGLRLIYYSQIVNDFQKGDIAEGYSVSREKKESFPLTVTSAQKNPTAFYLCASSIWREGSNEQFFGPGTRLTVL.

This clone appeared once. The CDR3 protein is CASSYSASGRGTDTQYF. In DNA form, the CDR3 reads TGTGCCAGCAGTTACTCGGCTAGCGGGAGGGGCACAGATACGCAGTATTTT. The chain is built from TRBV6-2 or TRBV6-3 and TRBJ2-3; TRBD2 matches 12 bases. The germline CDR1 and CDR2 sequences are MNHEY and SVGEGT. The CDR3 covers 17 residues. The trim removed 0 bases at V and 1 base at J, leaving 2 bases unmatched.

This clone appeared a few times. V usage is TRBV6-2 or TRBV6-3 and J usage is TRBJ2-7, with D perhaps TRBD1 (6 bases). CDR1 and CDR2 (germline): MNHEY, SVGEGT. The CDR3 runs 19 residues. With 6 bases removed from V and 0 bases from J, the gap between germline ends came to 27 bases. CDR3 sequence: CASSRTSSGTHKISYEQYF. CDR3 coding DNA: TGTGCCAGCAGCCGGACCTCCTCCGGGACACATAAAATCTCCTACGAGCAGTACTTC.

This chain joins TRBV28 and TRBJ2-5; maybe TRBD1 (5 bases). Between the trimmed V and J ends, which lost 4 bases and 2 bases, there was a span of 14 bases. The CDR3 covers 15 residues. Germline V gene lookup returns CDR1 MDHEN and CDR2 SYDVKM. In DNA form, the CDR3 reads TGTGCCAGCAGTTCAACCGGACATAGTCAAGAGACCCAGTACTTC. Translated, it gives CASSSTGHSQETQYF.

The rearrangement links TRBV2 to TRBJ1-1; no reliable D call. CDR3 size: 13 residues. V lost 4 bases and J lost 2, with 8 bases in between. Germline CDR1 and CDR2: SNHLY and FYNNEI. This CDR3 reads CASSVPGNTEAFF. The CDR3 nucleotides are TGTGCCAGCAGTGTACCAGGAAACACTGAAGCTTTCTTT.

This rearrangement joins TRBV10-3 to TRBJ2-3; TRBD1 matches 9 bases. V dropped 9 bases and J dropped 5; count of bases not matched to a gene: 12. There are 15 residues in the CDR3. CDR1 is ENHRY and CDR2 is SYGVKD in the germline V gene. CDR3 DNA sequence: TGTGCCATAGAAAAGGGACAGGGAGGGGAAGATACGCAGTATTTT. It translates to CAIEKGQGGEDTQYF.

CDR3 region: CASSEQRGGNSPLHF. DNA for the CDR3: TGTGCCAGCAGCGAGCAGAGAGGGGGTAATTCACCCCTCCACTTT. This sequence joins TRBV2 and TRBJ1-6, with D possibly matching TRBD1 (6 bases). V was shortened by 6 bases and J by 6 bases, with 15 bases between the two germline ends. Germline V lookup: CDR1 SNHLY, CDR2 FYNNEI. This CDR3 has 15 residues.

The chain uses TRBV2 and TRBJ1-5; D unclear. The germline V and J ends were trimmed by 3 bases and 0 bases, with 6 bases remaining between them. The CDR3 is 14 residues long. The germline gives CDR1 SNHLY, CDR2 FYNNEI. The chain's CDR3 is CASSDRDSNQPQHF. The CDR3 coding sequence is TGTGCCAGCAGTGATCGGGATAGCAATCAGCCCCAGCATTTT. The variable domain in full, completed from reference TRBV2 and TRBJ1-5, reads EPEVTQTPSHQVTQMGQEVILRCVPISNHLYFYWYRQILGQKVEFLVSFYNNEISEKSEIFDDQFSVERPDGSNFTLKIRSTKLEDSAMYFCASSDRDSNQPQHFGDGTRLSIL.

This rearrangement joins TRBV30 to TRBJ1-2; 7 nucleotides match TRBD1. CDR3 length: 12 amino acids. V lost 2 bases to trimming and J lost 5 bases; unmatched junction nucleotides: 2. Germline V lookup: CDR1 GTSNPN, CDR2 SVGIG (reference sequence). The CDR3 DNA follows: TGTGCCTGGAGTCCACAGGGGTATGGCTACACCTTC. Translating gives CAWSPQGYGYTF. The full variable domain, completed using reference TRBV30 and TRBJ1-2, is SQTIHQWPATLVQPVGSPLSLECTVEGTSNPNLYWYRQAAGRGLQLLFYSVGIGQISSEVPQNLSASRPQDRQFILSSKKLLLSDSGFYLCAWSPQGYGYTFGSGTRLTVV.

The chain couples TRBV29-1 to TRBJ2-1, with a tentative D call TRBD2 (5 bases). From germline, CDR1 is SQVTM and CDR2 ANQGSEA. V dropped 5 bases and J dropped 3 bases, with 11 bases sitting between them. CDR3 size: 13 residues. CDR3 DNA: TGCAGCGTTACGGGATTGGGCTACAATGAGCAGTTCTTC. Amino acids: CSVTGLGYNEQFF.